The 8 T cell receptor beta chains in this list originate from one sample, sequenced in a study of blood T cell repertoires in COVID-19. The table came from immunoSEQ multiplex PCR; TCRdb's copy has only in-frame clones and leaves some out. This sample has some 41,000 clones, with less than 85% found just once. Specimen: peripheral blood. The receptors here all came from a woman in her sixties or seventies with acute or convalescent COVID-19.

This chain uses TRBV5-1 with TRBJ2-7; TRBD1 is a possible D gene (5 bases). Germline loops: CDR1 SGHRS, CDR2 YFSETQ. This CDR3 is 15 amino acids long. Trimming removed 0 bases from V and 3 bases from J, with 13 bases in between. The CDR3 loop reads CASSLGTGTNYEQYF. The CDR3 DNA sequence: TGCGCCAGCAGCTTGGGAACAGGAACGAACTACGAGCAGTACTTC.

This clone was observed once. The chain links TRBV3-1 (or the pseudogene TRBV3-2) to TRBJ2-1, with a possible D match to TRBD2 (6 bases). This CDR3 contains 17 residues. Trimming left V 4 bases short and J 7 bases short, with 23 bases between. In germline, CDR1 is LGHDT, CDR2 YNNKEL (reference sequence). This chain's CDR3 is CASSPRTIGGVRNEQFF. CDR3 nucleotides: TGTGCCAGCAGCCCTAGGACTATCGGGGGAGTTAGGAATGAGCAGTTCTTC.

The chain recombines TRBV29-1 with TRBJ2-7; TRBD1 matches 10 bases. Germline V gene data show CDR1 as SQVTM and CDR2 as ANQGSEA. V dropped 7 bases and J dropped 2; count of bases not matched to a gene: 8. The CDR3 sequence is 14 residues long. CDR3 bases: TGCAGCGCCGGGGGTGGGACAGGGGCCTACGAGCAGTACTTC. The encoded protein is CSAGGGTGAYEQYF.

Notes on this clone: A read error may produce the germline difference seen at one junction end. The genes are TRBV6-2 or TRBV6-3 and TRBJ2-7, with D maybe TRBD2 (6 bases). CDR3 length: 18 residues. The germline V gene encodes CDR1 MNHEY and CDR2 SVGEGT. This CDR3 reads CAGSPVTRPGLSSYEQYF. The CDR3 DNA follows: TGTGCCGGCAGTCCCGTAACTCGTCCGGGACTTTCCTCCTACGAGCAGTACTTC.

Concerning this clone: A read error may account for a junction end that differs from germline. The V gene is TRBV29-1, the J gene TRBJ2-5; a weak D match, TRBD1 (6 bases). The CDR3 has 12 residues. Germline lookup yields CDR1 SQVTM and CDR2 ANQGSEA. CDR3 nucleotides: TGCAGCGTAGAAGGACAGCAAGAGACCCAGTACTTC. It encodes CSVEGQQETQYF. The variable domain in full, completed from reference TRBV29-1 and TRBJ2-5, reads SAVISQKPSRDICQRGTSLTIQCQVDSQVTMMFWYRQQPGQSLTLIATANQGSEATYESGFVIDKFPISRPNLTFSTLTVSNMSPEDSSIYLCSVEGQQETQYFGPGTRLLVL.

The V call is TRBV7-2, the J call TRBJ2-7; TRBD1 matches at 7 bases. The CDR3 covers 17 residues. Trimming at V came to 1 base and at J to 2 bases, leaving 11 bases not matched to a gene. Germline V gives CDR1 SGHTA, CDR2 FQGNSA. This chain's CDR3 is CASSLELTGQITYEQYF. DNA for the CDR3: TGTGCCAGCAGCTTAGAGCTAACGGGACAGATAACCTACGAGCAGTACTTC.

This clone was counted a few times. The gene calls are TRBV2 and TRBJ2-2; 9 positions agree with TRBD1. The V and J ends lost 4 bases and 5 bases, in that order; junction bases with no gene match: 5. This CDR3 is built from 15 residues. Germline loops: CDR1 SNHLY, CDR2 FYNNEI. The DNA for the CDR3 is TGTGCCAGCAGTGGTACAGGGGGCAGGACCGGGGAGCTGTTTTTT. Translated: CASSGTGGRTGELFF.

The rearrangement joins TRBV7-3 to TRBJ1-3; TRBD1 matches at 9 bases. CDR1 and CDR2 from the germline V gene are SGHTA and FQGTGA. There are 15 residues in the CDR3. Germline trimming cut 4 bases from V and 4 bases from J; bases unmatched to any gene: 5. In nucleotides, the CDR3 is TGTGCCAGCAGCTCTCACAGGGGGCCCGGAAACACCATATATTTT. Its translation: CASSSHRGPGNTIYF.